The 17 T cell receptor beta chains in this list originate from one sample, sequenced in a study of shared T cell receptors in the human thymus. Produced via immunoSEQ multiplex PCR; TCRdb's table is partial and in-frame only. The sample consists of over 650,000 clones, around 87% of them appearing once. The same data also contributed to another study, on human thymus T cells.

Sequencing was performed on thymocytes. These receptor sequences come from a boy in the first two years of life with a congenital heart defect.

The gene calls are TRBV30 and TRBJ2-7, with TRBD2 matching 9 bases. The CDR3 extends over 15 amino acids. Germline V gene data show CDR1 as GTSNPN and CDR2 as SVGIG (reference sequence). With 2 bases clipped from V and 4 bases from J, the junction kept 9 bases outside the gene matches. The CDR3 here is CAWSFGAGGGYEQYF. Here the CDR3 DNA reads TGTGCCTGGAGTTTTGGAGCGGGAGGAGGGTACGAGCAGTACTTC.

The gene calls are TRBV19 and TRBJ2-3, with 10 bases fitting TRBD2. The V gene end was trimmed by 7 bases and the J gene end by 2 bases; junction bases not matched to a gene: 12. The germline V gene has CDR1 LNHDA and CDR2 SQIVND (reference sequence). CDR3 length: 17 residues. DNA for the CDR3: TGTGCCAGTATGGCTAGCGGGAGTCCCAAAACCACAGATACGCAGTATTTT. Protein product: CASMASGSPKTTDTQYF.

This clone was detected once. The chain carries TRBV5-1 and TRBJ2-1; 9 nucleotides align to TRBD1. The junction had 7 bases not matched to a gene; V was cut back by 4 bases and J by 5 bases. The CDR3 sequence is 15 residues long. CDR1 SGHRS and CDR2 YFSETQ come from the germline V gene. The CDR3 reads CASSLGTGFHNEQFF. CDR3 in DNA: TGCGCCAGCAGCCTAGGGACAGGGTTCCACAATGAGCAGTTCTTC.

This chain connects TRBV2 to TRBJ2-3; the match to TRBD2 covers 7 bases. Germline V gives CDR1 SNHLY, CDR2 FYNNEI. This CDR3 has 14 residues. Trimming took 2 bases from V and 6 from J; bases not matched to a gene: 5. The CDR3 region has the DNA TGTGCCAGCAGTGAAAGACTAGCAGGTGATACGCAGTATTTT. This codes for CASSERLAGDTQYF.

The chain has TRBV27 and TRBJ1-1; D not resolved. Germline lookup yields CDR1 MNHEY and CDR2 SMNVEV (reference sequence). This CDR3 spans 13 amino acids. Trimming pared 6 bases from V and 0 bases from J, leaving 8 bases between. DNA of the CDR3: TGTGCCAGCAGACCCCGGGTGAACACTGAAGCTTTCTTT. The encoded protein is CASRPRVNTEAFF.

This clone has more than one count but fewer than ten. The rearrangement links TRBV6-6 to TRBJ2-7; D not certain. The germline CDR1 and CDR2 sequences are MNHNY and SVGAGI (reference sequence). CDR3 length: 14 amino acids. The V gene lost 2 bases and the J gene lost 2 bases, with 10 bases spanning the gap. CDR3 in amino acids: CASSYGERAYEQYF. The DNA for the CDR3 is TGTGCCAGCAGTTACGGAGAAAGAGCCTACGAGCAGTACTTC.

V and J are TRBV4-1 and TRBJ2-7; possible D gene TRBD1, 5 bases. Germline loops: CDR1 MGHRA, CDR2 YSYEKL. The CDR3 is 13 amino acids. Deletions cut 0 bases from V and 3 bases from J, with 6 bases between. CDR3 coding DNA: TGCGCCAGCAGCCAAGAAACAGGCTACGAGCAGTACTTC. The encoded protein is CASSQETGYEQYF.

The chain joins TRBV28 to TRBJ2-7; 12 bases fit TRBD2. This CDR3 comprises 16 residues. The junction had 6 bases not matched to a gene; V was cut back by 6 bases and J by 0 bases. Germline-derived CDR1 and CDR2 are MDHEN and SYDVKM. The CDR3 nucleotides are TGTGCCAGCAGCTTAGGGACTAGCGGGTTCTCCTACGAGCAGTACTTC. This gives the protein CASSLGTSGFSYEQYF.

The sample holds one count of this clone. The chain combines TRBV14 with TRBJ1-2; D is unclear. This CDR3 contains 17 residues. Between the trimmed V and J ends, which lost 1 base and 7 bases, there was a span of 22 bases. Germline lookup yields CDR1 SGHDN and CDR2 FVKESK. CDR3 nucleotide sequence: TGTGCCAGCAGCCAAGGCGGGCCCGGAAAGACTCTCTCTGGCTACACCTTC. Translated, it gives CASSQGGPGKTLSGYTF.

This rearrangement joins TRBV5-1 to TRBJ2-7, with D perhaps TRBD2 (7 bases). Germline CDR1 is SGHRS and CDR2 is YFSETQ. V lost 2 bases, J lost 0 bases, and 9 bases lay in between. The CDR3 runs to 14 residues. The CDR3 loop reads CASSFGGASYEQYF. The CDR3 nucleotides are TGCGCCAGCAGCTTTGGGGGGGCCTCCTACGAGCAGTACTTC.

CDR3 coding DNA: TGTGCCATCAGTGAGATGGGACTGGTTTACAATGAGCAGTTCTTC. It yields the protein CAISEMGLVYNEQFF. The rearrangement links TRBV10-3 to TRBJ2-1; maybe TRBD2 (6 bases). The CDR3 covers 15 residues. CDR1 and CDR2 from the germline V gene are ENHRY and SYGVKD. V gave up 2 bases and J gave up 4 bases, with 12 bases separating them.

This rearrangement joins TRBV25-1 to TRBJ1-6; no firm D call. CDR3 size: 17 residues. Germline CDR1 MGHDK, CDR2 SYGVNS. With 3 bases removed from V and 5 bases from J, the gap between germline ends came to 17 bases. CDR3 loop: CASSDGVRQEDNSPLHF. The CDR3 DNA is TGTGCCAGCAGTGATGGAGTACGGCAGGAGGATAATTCACCCCTCCACTTT. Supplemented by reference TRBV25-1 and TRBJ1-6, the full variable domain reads EADIYQTPRYLVIGTGKKITLECSQTMGHDKMYWYQQDPGMELHLIHYSYGVNSTEKGDLSSESTVSRIRTEHFPLTLESARPSHTSQYLCASSDGVRQEDNSPLHFGNGTRLTVT.

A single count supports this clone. For the CDR3, the DNA is TGTGCCAGCAGTCCAACACCAACCTCTGGAAACACCATATATTTT. Translation: CASSPTPTSGNTIYF. The chain has TRBV6-1 and TRBJ1-3; D is unclear. CDR3 length: 15 amino acids. Trimming cost V 5 bases and J 0 bases, with 11 bases left between them. The germline gives CDR1 MNHNS, CDR2 SASEGT.

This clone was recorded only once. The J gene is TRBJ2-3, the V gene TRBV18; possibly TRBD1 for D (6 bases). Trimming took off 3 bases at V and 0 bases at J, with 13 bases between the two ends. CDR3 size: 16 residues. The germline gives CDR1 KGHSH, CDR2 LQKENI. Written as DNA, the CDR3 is TGTGCCAGCTCACCGAAGGGGGTACATAGCACAGATACGCAGTATTTT. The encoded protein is CASSPKGVHSTDTQYF. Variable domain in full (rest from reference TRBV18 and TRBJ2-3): NAGVMQNPRHLVRRRGQEARLRCSPMKGHSHVYWYRQLPEEGLKFMVYLQKENIIDESGMPKERFSAEFPKEGPSILRIQQVVRGDSAAYFCASSPKGVHSTDTQYFGPGTRLTVL.

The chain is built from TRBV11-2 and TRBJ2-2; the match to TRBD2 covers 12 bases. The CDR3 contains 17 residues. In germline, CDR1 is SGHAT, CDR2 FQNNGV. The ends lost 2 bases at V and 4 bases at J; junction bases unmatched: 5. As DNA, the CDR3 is TGTGCCAGCAGCTTATCGTCTAGCGGGAGGGTCACCGGGGAGCTGTTTTTT. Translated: CASSLSSSGRVTGELFF.

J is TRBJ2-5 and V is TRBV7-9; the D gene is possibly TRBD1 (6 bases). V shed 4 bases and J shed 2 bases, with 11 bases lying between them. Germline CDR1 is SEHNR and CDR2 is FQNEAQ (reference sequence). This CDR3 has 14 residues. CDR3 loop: CASSYTTGQETQYF. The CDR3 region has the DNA TGTGCCAGCAGCTACACGACAGGTCAAGAGACCCAGTACTTC.

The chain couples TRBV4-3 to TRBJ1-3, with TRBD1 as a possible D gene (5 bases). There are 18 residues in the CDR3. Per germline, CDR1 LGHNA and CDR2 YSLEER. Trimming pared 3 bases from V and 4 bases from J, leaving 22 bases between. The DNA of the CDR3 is TGCGCCAGCAGCCAGGTCTGGAGTAGGGGAGGGCTGGGAAACACCATATATTTT. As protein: CASSQVWSRGGLGNTIYF.